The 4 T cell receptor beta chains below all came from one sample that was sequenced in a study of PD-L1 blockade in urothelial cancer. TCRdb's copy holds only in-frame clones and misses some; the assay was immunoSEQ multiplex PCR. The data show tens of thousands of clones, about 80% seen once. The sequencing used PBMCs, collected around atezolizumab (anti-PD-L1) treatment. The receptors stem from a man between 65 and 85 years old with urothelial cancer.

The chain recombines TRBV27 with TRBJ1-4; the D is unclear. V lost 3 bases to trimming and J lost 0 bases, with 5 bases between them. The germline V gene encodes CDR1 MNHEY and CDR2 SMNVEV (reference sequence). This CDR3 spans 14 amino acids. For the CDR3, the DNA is TGTGCCAGCAGTTTTTCTGCAACTAATGAAAAACTGTTTTTT. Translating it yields CASSFSATNEKLFF. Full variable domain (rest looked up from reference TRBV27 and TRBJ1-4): EAQVTQNPRYLITVTGKKLTVTCSQNMNHEYMSWYRQDPGLGLRQIYYSMNVEVTDKGDVPEGYKVSRKEKRNFPLILESPSPNQTSLYFCASSFSATNEKLFFGSGTQLSVL.

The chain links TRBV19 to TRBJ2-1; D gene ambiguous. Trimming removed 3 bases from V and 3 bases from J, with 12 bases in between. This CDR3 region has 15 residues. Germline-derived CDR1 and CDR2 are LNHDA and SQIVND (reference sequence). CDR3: CASSMVAENYNEQFF. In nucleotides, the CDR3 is TGTGCCAGTAGTATGGTAGCAGAGAACTACAATGAGCAGTTCTTC. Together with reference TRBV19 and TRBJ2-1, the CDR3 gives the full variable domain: DGGITQSPKYLFRKEGQNVTLSCEQNLNHDAMYWYRQDPGQGLRLIYYSQIVNDFQKGDIAEGYSVSREKKESFPLTVTSAQKNPTAFYLCASSMVAENYNEQFFGPGTRLTVL.

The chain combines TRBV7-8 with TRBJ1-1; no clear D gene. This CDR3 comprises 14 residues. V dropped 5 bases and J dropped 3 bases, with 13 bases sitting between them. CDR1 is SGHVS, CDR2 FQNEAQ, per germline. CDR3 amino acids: CASSTEPGDTEAFF. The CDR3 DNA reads TGTGCCAGCAGCACCGAACCCGGGGACACTGAAGCTTTCTTT.

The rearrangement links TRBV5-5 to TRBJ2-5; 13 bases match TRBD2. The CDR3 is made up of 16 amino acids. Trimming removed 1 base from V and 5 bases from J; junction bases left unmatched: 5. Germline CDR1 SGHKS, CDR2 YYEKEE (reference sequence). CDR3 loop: CASSLRGLAGVETQYF. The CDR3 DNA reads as TGTGCCAGCAGCTTGCGAGGACTAGCGGGAGTCGAGACCCAGTACTTC.